This TCR beta chain originates from a study of OX40 agonist ivuxolimab in advanced cancers. Study-level background: Dose-escalation patients had hepatocellular carcinoma, melanoma, renal cell or head and neck cancer.

Individuals having autoimmune disease history or systemic immunosuppression were not enrolled. The table came from immunoSEQ multiplex PCR; TCRdb's copy has only in-frame clones and leaves some out. The table records 70,000 to 80,000 clones, about 85% of them present only once. The origin of this receptor is an adult with an advanced solid tumor such as melanoma, head and neck, liver or kidney cancer. Sample: CD4+ or CD8+ T cells sorted from blood, taken in a trial of the OX40 agonist ivuxolimab.

Here the CDR3 reads CASSLGPSTDTQYF. CDR3 nucleotides: TGCGCCAGCAGCTTGGGACCTAGCACAGATACGCAGTATTTT. The chain employs TRBV5-1 and TRBJ2-3, with D unclear. Germline values: CDR1 SGHRS, CDR2 YFSETQ. V was cut by 0 bases and J by 0 bases, with 5 bases left in between. CDR3 length: 14 amino acids.